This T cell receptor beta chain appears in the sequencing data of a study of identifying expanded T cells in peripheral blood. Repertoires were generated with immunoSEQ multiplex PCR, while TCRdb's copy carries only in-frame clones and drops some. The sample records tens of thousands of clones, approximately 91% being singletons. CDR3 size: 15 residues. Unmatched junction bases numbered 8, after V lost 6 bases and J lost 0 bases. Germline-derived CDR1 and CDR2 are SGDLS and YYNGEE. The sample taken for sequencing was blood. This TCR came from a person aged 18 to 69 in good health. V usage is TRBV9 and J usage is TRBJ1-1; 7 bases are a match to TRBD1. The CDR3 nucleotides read TGTGCCAGCACCCCACAGGGGACCTTGAACACTGAAGCTTTCTTT. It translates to CASTPQGTLNTEAFF.